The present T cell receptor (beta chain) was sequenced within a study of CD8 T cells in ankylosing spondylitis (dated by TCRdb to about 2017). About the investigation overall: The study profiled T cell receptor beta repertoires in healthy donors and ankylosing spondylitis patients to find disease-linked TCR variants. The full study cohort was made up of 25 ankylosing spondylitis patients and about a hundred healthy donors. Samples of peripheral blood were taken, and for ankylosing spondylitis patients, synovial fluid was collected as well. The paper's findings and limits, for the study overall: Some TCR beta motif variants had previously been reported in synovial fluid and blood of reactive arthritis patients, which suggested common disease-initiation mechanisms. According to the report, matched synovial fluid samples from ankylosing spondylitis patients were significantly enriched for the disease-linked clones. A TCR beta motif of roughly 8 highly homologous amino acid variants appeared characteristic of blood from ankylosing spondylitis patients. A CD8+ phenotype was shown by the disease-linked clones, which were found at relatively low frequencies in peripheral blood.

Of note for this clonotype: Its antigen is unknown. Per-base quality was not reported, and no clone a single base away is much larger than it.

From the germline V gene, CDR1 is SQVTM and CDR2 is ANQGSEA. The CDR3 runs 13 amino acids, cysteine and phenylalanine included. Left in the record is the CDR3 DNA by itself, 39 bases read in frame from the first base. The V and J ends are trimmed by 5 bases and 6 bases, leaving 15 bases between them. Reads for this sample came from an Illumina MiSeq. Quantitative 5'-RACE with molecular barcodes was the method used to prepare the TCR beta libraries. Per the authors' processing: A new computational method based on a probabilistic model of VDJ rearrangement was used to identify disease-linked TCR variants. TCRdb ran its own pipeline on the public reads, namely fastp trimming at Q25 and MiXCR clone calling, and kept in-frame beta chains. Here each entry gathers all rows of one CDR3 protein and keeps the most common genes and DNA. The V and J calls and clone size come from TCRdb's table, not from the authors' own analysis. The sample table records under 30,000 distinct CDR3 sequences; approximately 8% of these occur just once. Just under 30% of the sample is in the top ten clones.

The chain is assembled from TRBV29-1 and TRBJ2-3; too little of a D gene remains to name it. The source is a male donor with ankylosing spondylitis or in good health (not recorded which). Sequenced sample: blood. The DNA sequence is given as TGCAGCGTTCCGGGCTTAGCCGGGGATACGCAGTATTTT. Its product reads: CSVPGLAGDTQYF.